These 31 T cell receptor beta chains were sequenced from one sample in a study of CD8 T cells in ankylosing spondylitis. A single record per CDR3 protein comes from TCRdb applying MiXCR to the 5' RACE reads. The sample gives some 120,000 distinct CDR3 sequences, approximately 13% of which show up once; about 3% is in the top ten. Specimen: blood, either unsorted or a sorted T cell fraction (not recorded which). The source of these receptors is a female donor with ankylosing spondylitis or in good health (not recorded which).

This clonotype was counted ten times or more. The V gene is TRBV18, the J gene TRBJ1-1; D not certain. The germline V and J ends were trimmed by 2 bases and 1 base, with 5 bases remaining between them. Germline V lookup: CDR1 KGHSH, CDR2 LQKENI. The CDR3 length is 13 residues. CDR3 sequence: CASSPVGNTEAFF. CDR3 DNA sequence: TGTGCCAGCTCACCAGTCGGGAACACTGAAGCTTTCTTT.

This clonotype came up many times. The chain links TRBV5-6 to TRBJ2-5, with 7 bases identical to TRBD1. The germline CDR1 and CDR2 sequences are SGHDT and YYEEEE. The CDR3 has 16 residues. The V segment lost 4 bases and the J segment 0 bases; nucleotides outside the gene matches: 9. CDR3 coding DNA: TGTGCCAGCAGCGAAACAGGGGCCCCCTACCAAGAGACCCAGTACTTC. This gives the protein CASSETGAPYQETQYF. The whole variable domain, remainder taken from reference TRBV5-6 and TRBJ2-5, is DAGVTQSPTHLIKTRGQQVTLRCSPKSGHDTVSWYQQALGQGPQFIFQYYEEEERQRGNFPDRFSGHQFPNYSSELNVNALLLGDSALYLCASSETGAPYQETQYFGPGTRLLVL.

The sample holds many counts of this clonotype. This chain connects TRBV12-3 or TRBV12-4 to TRBJ2-2; 8 bases agree with TRBD2. The CDR3 consists of 16 residues. The trim removed 4 bases at V and 3 bases at J, leaving 7 bases unmatched. CDR3 sequence: CASSYLAGGYTGELFF. In DNA, the CDR3 is TGTGCCAGCAGTTATTTGGCGGGAGGTTACACCGGGGAGCTGTTTTTT.

There are many counts of this clonotype. The chain links TRBV18 to TRBJ2-7; tentatively, D is TRBD2 (6 bases). The CDR3 has 15 residues. The germline gives CDR1 KGHSH, CDR2 LQKENI. Trimming left V 3 bases short and J 2 bases short, with 14 bases between. The CDR3 DNA reads TGTGCCAGCTCACCCGTAGCGGACGGGGCCTACGAGCAGTACTTC. Protein sequence: CASSPVADGAYEQYF.

In this sample, this clonotype turned up a few times. This chain joins TRBV18 and TRBJ1-3; maybe TRBD1 (5 bases). The V gene lost 4 bases and the J gene lost 8 bases, with 12 bases spanning the gap. CDR1 is KGHSH, CDR2 LQKENI, per germline. The CDR3 is 13 residues long. CDR3 region: CASSQGKRDTIYF. CDR3 bases: TGTGCCAGCTCACAGGGGAAACGGGACACCATATATTTT.

This clonotype was recorded many times. This rearrangement joins TRBV5-1 to TRBJ2-2; weak D call: TRBD2 (5 bases). CDR3 length: 15 amino acids. The V end was cut by 0 bases, the J end by 3 bases, with 9 bases between. CDR1 is SGHRS, CDR2 YFSETQ, per germline. The DNA for the CDR3 is TGCGCCAGCAGCTTGGTGCTAGCCGACACCGGGGAGCTGTTTTTT. Amino acids: CASSLVLADTGELFF. The variable domain in full, completed from reference TRBV5-1 and TRBJ2-2, reads KAGVTQTPRYLIKTRGQQVTLSCSPISGHRSVSWYQQTPGQGLQFLFEYFSETQRNKGNFPGRFSGRQFSNSRSEMNVSTLELGDSALYLCASSLVLADTGELFFGEGSRLTVL.

As for this clonotype: A much bigger clone sits one base away, suggesting this may be a read error. The chain links TRBV12-3 or TRBV12-4 to TRBJ2-7; D is tentatively TRBD1 or TRBD2 (6 bases each). The V end was cut by 5 bases, the J end by 3 bases, with 11 bases between. CDR3 size: 13 residues. The CDR3 region has the DNA TGTGCCAGCAGTACTAGCAGGGGCTACGAGCAGTACTTC. It codes for CASSTSRGYEQYF.

The chain carries TRBV7-9 and TRBJ1-4; maybe TRBD1 (5 bases). CDR3 length: 13 amino acids. The V and J ends lost 1 base and 11 bases respectively, with 11 bases between them. Germline V lookup: CDR1 SEHNR, CDR2 FQNEAQ (reference sequence). The CDR3 loop reads CASSLVGEGKLFF. CDR3 bases: TGTGCCAGCAGCTTAGTCGGCGAGGGGAAACTGTTTTTT.

This clonotype appeared a few times. The J gene is TRBJ1-5, the V gene TRBV27, with D uncertain. Germline V CDR1 and CDR2: MNHEY, SMNVEV (reference sequence). V lost 5 bases and J 3 bases, leaving 17 bases between the germline ends. This CDR3 region has 16 residues. The CDR3 DNA is TGTGCCAGCAGTCCCACCTTGGGCAGGAACAATCAGCCCCAGCATTTT. Translation: CASSPTLGRNNQPQHF.

This clonotype was counted a few times. The gene calls are TRBV6-1 and TRBJ1-4; 7 bases line up with TRBD1. With V trimmed by 6 bases and J by 4 bases, 8 bases remained unmatched. Germline assignment: CDR1 MNHNS and CDR2 SASEGT. This CDR3 has 15 residues. The CDR3 region has the DNA TGTGCCAGCAGGAGTACAGGGGTTCGTAATGAAAAACTGTTTTTT. It is translated as CASRSTGVRNEKLFF.

The genes are TRBV28 and TRBJ1-4; 7 positions agree with TRBD1. CDR3 length equals 14 residues. The germline CDR1 and CDR2 sequences are MDHEN and SYDVKM. Trimming took 8 bases from V and 4 from J; bases not matched to a gene: 7. The CDR3 here is CASQTGRVNEKLFF. DNA for the CDR3: TGTGCCAGCCAGACAGGGCGGGTTAATGAAAAACTGTTTTTT.

The V gene is TRBV7-8, the J gene TRBJ2-5, with D possibly being TRBD2 (5 bases). The germline V and J ends were trimmed by 5 bases and 5 bases, with 18 bases remaining between them. Germline V CDR1 and CDR2: SGHVS, FQNEAQ. The CDR3 is made up of 15 amino acids. CDR3 in DNA: TGTGCCAGCAGCGTACCGTACCTGGGAGTGGAGACCCAGTACTTC. This sequence encodes CASSVPYLGVETQYF.

Ten or more counts support this clonotype. The chain employs TRBV20-1 and TRBJ1-2; 9 bases fit TRBD1. V lost 5 bases and J lost 8; bases outside the gene matches: 15. The CDR3 extends over 15 amino acids. CDR1 and CDR2 from the germline V gene are DFQATT and SNEGSKA (reference sequence). CDR3 DNA: TGCAGTGCTGACCCGGGACAGGGACGAGTCTACGGCTACACCTTC. This encodes CSADPGQGRVYGYTF.

Here the CDR3 reads CASSPSDNNYGYTF. The CDR3 region has the DNA TGTGCCAGCTCACCATCTGACAATAACTATGGCTACACCTTC. The chain links TRBV18 to TRBJ1-2; no definite D call. The CDR3 is 14 residues long. Germline CDR1 reads KGHSH; CDR2 reads LQKENI. Deletions cut 2 bases from V and 1 base from J, with 8 bases between.

In its sample, this clonotype was seen a few times. This chain joins TRBV7-9 and TRBJ2-7, with 9 bases identical to TRBD1. V shed 4 bases, J shed 2 bases, and the junction held 3 bases outside the gene matches. Germline V CDR1 and CDR2: SEHNR, FQNEAQ (reference sequence). CDR3 length: 14 amino acids. CDR3 sequence (DNA): TGTGCCAGCAGCTCGTGGACAGGGGCCTACGAGCAGTACTTC. Encoded protein: CASSSWTGAYEQYF.

This clonotype has at least ten counts. V gene TRBV6-1 combines with J gene TRBJ2-7, with D possibly matching TRBD2 (5 bases). Looked up from germline, CDR1 is MNHNS and CDR2 is SASEGT. This CDR3 contains 15 residues. Trimming took 5 bases from V and 6 from J, leaving 20 bases between them. The CDR3 here is CASSIRGKIKAEQYF. CDR3 in DNA: TGTGCCAGCAGTATCCGGGGAAAGATAAAGGCCGAGCAGTACTTC.

This clonotype occurred a few times. V usage is TRBV12-3 or TRBV12-4 and J usage is TRBJ2-3; D is perhaps TRBD2 (5 bases). The CDR3 is made up of 15 amino acids. V dropped 6 bases and J dropped 0 bases, with 13 bases sitting between them. CDR3 coding DNA: TGTGCCAGCAGGGTCAGAAGCGGTAGCACAGATACGCAGTATTTT. The encoded protein is CASRVRSGSTDTQYF.

This clonotype was observed a handful of times. The chain joins TRBV20-1 to TRBJ2-3, with a possible D match to TRBD1 (6 bases). The CDR3 sequence is 14 residues long. CDR1 is DFQATT and CDR2 is SNEGSKA in the germline V gene (reference sequence). The V gene lost 7 bases and the J gene lost 0 bases, with 14 bases spanning the gap. CDR3: CSGAGQTSTDTQYF. The DNA for the CDR3 is TGCAGTGGGGCCGGACAGACGAGCACAGATACGCAGTATTTT.

The CDR3: CASTQGAREQYF. The CDR3 DNA follows: TGCGCCAGCACCCAGGGGGCGAGGGAGCAGTACTTC. V gene TRBV10-2 combines with J gene TRBJ2-7, with 8 bases matching TRBD1. The J segment lost 7 bases and the V segment lost 7 bases, leaving 6 bases of the junction unmatched. CDR3 size: 12 residues. CDR1 and CDR2 from the germline V gene are WSHSY and SAAADI.

This clonotype was seen many times. The chain recombines TRBV24-1 with TRBJ2-3; 8 positions match TRBD2. With V trimmed by 2 bases and J by 6 bases, 3 bases remained unmatched. Germline V gene lookup returns CDR1 KGHDR and CDR2 SFDVKD. The length of the CDR3 is 14 residues. The CDR3: CATSDSTGGDTQYF. The DNA for the CDR3 is TGTGCCACCAGTGATTCCACGGGGGGGGATACGCAGTATTTT.

The chain is built from TRBV6-6 and TRBJ2-1; no clear D gene. The CDR3 length is 11 residues. Germline-derived CDR1 and CDR2 are MNHNY and SVGAGI (reference sequence). V was shortened by 8 bases and J by 13 bases, with 15 bases between the two germline ends. CDR3 sequence reads: CASGQPLSQFF. The CDR3 DNA reads as TGTGCCAGCGGCCAACCCCTGTCACAGTTCTTC.

CDR3 in DNA: TGTGCCAGCAGTGAAGGCCCAGGGAGGGTGGAGACCCAGTACTTC. This sequence encodes CASSEGPGRVETQYF. The V gene is TRBV2, the J gene TRBJ2-5; 7 bases are shared with TRBD2. Germline loops: CDR1 SNHLY, CDR2 FYNNEI. With 1 base clipped from V and 5 bases from J, the junction kept 7 bases outside the gene matches. CDR3 length: 15 residues.

This clonotype was counted only a few times. V gene TRBV11-1 combines with J gene TRBJ2-3, with a weak D call TRBD1 (6 bases). The CDR3 length is 16 residues. The V gene lost 5 bases and the J gene lost 0 bases, with 15 bases spanning the gap. The germline V gene encodes CDR1 SGHAT and CDR2 FQDESV (reference sequence). The DNA of the CDR3 is TGTGCCAGCAGCCAGGGGCTGGACAGAAGCACAGATACGCAGTATTTT. Its translation is CASSQGLDRSTDTQYF. Supplemented by reference TRBV11-1 and TRBJ2-3, the full variable domain reads EAEVAQSPRYKITEKSQAVAFWCDPISGHATLYWYRQILGQGPELLVQFQDESVVDDSQLPKDRFSAERLKGVDSTLKIQPAELGDSAMYLCASSQGLDRSTDTQYFGPGTRLTVL.

This chain joins TRBV20-1 and TRBJ1-4; the match to TRBD1 covers 12 bases. Germline lookup yields CDR1 DFQATT and CDR2 SNEGSKA (reference sequence). The CDR3 length is 13 residues. With 5 bases clipped from V and 7 bases from J, the junction kept 2 bases outside the gene matches. CDR3 amino acids: CSAPGQGAEKLFF. Here the CDR3 DNA reads TGCAGTGCTCCGGGACAGGGGGCTGAAAAACTGTTTTTT.

The chain is built from TRBV12-3 or TRBV12-4 and TRBJ1-2; a weak D match, TRBD1 (5 bases). This CDR3 comprises 16 residues. V gave up 3 bases and J gave up 0 bases, with 14 bases separating them. This CDR3 is CASSLQGSLANYGYTF. CDR3 nucleotide sequence: TGTGCCAGCAGTTTGCAGGGAAGTTTAGCTAACTATGGCTACACCTTC.

There are many counts of this clonotype. The J gene is TRBJ2-7, the V gene TRBV28; no clear D. Trimming took off 5 bases at V and 3 bases at J, with 2 bases between the two ends. The germline V gene has CDR1 MDHEN and CDR2 SYDVKM. The CDR3 is made up of 10 amino acids. Here the CDR3 reads CASSNYEQYF. CDR3 coding DNA: TGTGCCAGCAGTAACTACGAGCAGTACTTC.

The genes are TRBV10-3 and TRBJ2-2; the D is unclear. Deletions cut 3 bases from V and 6 bases from J, with 5 bases between. Germline-derived CDR1 and CDR2 are ENHRY and SYGVKD. The CDR3 consists of 12 residues. The CDR3 coding sequence is TGTGCCATCAGTGATGAGTCCGGGGAGCTGTTTTTT. Amino acids: CAISDESGELFF.

About this clonotype: Given a much more abundant clone one base away, this may be a read error. The chain is built from TRBV29-1 and TRBJ1-3; 7 bases align to TRBD1. Germline CDR1 SQVTM, CDR2 ANQGSEA. The trim removed 1 base at V and 4 bases at J, leaving 1 base unmatched. The CDR3 is 13 amino acids. The CDR3 bases are TGCAGCGTTGAAGGCAGGGGGGGAAACACCATATATTTT. Translated, it gives CSVEGRGGNTIYF.

The rearrangement links TRBV12-3 or TRBV12-4 to TRBJ1-1; D may be TRBD1 (5 bases). Trimming took 5 bases from V and 7 from J, leaving 11 bases between them. The CDR3 runs to 12 residues. CDR3 bases: TGTGCCAGCAGTCCGGGACGGTTTGAAGCTTTCTTT. Translated, it gives CASSPGRFEAFF.

The chain joins TRBV5-1 to TRBJ1-1; D is unclear. Germline values: CDR1 SGHRS, CDR2 YFSETQ. This CDR3 spans 16 amino acids. Trimming shortened V by 3 bases and J by 4 bases, and 19 bases separated the two germline ends. The CDR3 is CASSSVGKKAGTEAFF. CDR3 bases: TGCGCCAGCAGCTCAGTTGGGAAAAAGGCCGGCACTGAAGCTTTCTTT.

This clonotype was found many times. The J gene is TRBJ2-7, the V gene TRBV29-1; D might be TRBD2 (5 bases). The CDR3 is 12 residues long. CDR1 and CDR2 (germline): SQVTM, ANQGSEA. V lost 1 base to trimming and J lost 3 bases, with 7 bases between them. The CDR3 protein is CSVEVTIYEQYF. The CDR3, as DNA: TGCAGCGTTGAAGTGACTATCTACGAGCAGTACTTC.